Sequencing of this T cell receptor (beta chain) was carried out in a study of cytomegalovirus exposure and HLA in healthy donors. Overall study findings and caveats: The authors later linked a missense DCLRE1C variant to TCR beta V- and J-gene trimming.

As for this clone: The antigen remains undetermined.

13 Jbeta primers and 60 Vbeta primers were used for the PCR. Repertoires were generated with immunoSEQ multiplex PCR, while TCRdb's copy carries only in-frame clones and drops some. The table shows roughly 120,000 clones, with 77% occurring only once. The sequencing sample was made of PBMCs. The sequence was collected from a man between 18 and 29 years old in good health and CMV-seropositive.

This CDR3 is CASSFWTSGGEQYF. For the CDR3, the DNA is TGTGCCAGCAGCTTTTGGACTAGCGGGGGGGAGCAGTACTTC. The J gene is TRBJ2-7, the V gene TRBV5-4, with 14 bases that match TRBD2. Germline trimming cut 2 bases from V and 7 bases from J; bases unmatched to any gene: 2. Germline values: CDR1 SGHNT, CDR2 YYREEE (reference sequence). There are 14 residues in the CDR3.